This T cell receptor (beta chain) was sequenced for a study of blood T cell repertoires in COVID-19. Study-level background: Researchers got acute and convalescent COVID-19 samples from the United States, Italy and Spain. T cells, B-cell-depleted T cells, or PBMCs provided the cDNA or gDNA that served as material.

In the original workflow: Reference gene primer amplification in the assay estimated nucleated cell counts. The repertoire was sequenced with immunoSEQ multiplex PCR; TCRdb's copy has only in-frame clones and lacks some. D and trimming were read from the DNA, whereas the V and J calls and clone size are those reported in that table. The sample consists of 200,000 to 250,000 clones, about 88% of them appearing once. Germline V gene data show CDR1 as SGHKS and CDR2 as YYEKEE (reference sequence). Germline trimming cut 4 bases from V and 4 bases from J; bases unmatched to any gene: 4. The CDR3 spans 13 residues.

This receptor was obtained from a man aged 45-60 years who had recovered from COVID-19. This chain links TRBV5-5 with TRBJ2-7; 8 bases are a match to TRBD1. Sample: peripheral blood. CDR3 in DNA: TGTGCCAGCAGCCGACAGGGGTTGTACGAGCAGTACTTC. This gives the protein CASSRQGLYEQYF. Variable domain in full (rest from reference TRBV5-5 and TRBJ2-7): DAGVTQSPTHLIKTRGQQVTLRCSPISGHKSVSWYQQVLGQGPQFIFQYYEKEERGRGNFPDRFSARQFPNYSSELNVNALLLGDSALYLCASSRQGLYEQYFGPGTRLTVT.